These 19 T cell receptor beta chains originate from one sample sequenced in a study of T cell changes during pregnancy in multiple sclerosis. Generated by immunoSEQ multiplex PCR, the TCRdb table keeps only in-frame clones and is missing some. The sample has more than 35,000 clones, 93% seen once; the top ten hold approximately 8.3%. The sample here was CD8+ T cells from peripheral blood mononuclear cells, taken in the third trimester of pregnancy. The receptors stem from a female donor with multiple sclerosis, enrolled in a pregnancy study.

V usage is TRBV9 and J usage is TRBJ1-1; 10 bases align to TRBD1. The length of the CDR3 is 17 residues. Germline CDR1 and CDR2: SGDLS and YYNGEE. The V gene end was trimmed by 4 bases and the J gene end by 6 bases; junction bases not matched to a gene: 15. CDR3 loop: CASSQLEGQGEDPEAFF. In nucleotides, the CDR3 is TGTGCCAGCAGCCAACTCGAAGGACAGGGGGAGGACCCTGAAGCTTTCTTT.

The V gene is TRBV6-6, the J gene TRBJ2-1, with TRBD1 matching over 9 bases. The CDR3 length is 13 residues. Germline V gene lookup returns CDR1 MNHNY and CDR2 SVGAGI (reference sequence). J lost 4 bases, V lost 8 bases, and 3 bases had no gene match. CDR3 nucleotides: TGTGCCAGCGGGACAGGGCTTTACAATGAGCAGTTCTTC. Protein: CASGTGLYNEQFF.

V gene TRBV9 combines with J gene TRBJ1-4, with D possibly matching TRBD1 (5 bases). Trimming removed 3 bases at V and 4 bases at J, with 16 bases between. This CDR3 spans 16 amino acids. Germline V CDR1 and CDR2: SGDLS, YYNGEE. The CDR3 loop reads CASSAEPGLHNEKLFF. The CDR3 bases are TGTGCCAGCAGCGCGGAACCGGGACTTCATAATGAAAAACTGTTTTTT. Full variable domain (missing parts from reference TRBV9 and TRBJ1-4): DSGVTQTPKHLITATGQRVTLRCSPRSGDLSVYWYQQSLDQGLQFLIQYYNGEERAKGNILERFSAQQFPDLHSELNLSSLELGDSALYFCASSAEPGLHNEKLFFGSGTQLSVL.

This chain connects TRBV11-3 to TRBJ2-7, with 9 bases aligning to TRBD2. J was trimmed by 5 bases and V by 4 bases; bases with no gene match: 6. This CDR3 has 14 residues. Looked up from germline, CDR1 is SGHNT and CDR2 is YENEEA. CDR3 DNA sequence: TGTGCCAGCAGCTCCGGGACTAGCCTACACGAGCAGTACTTC. Protein: CASSSGTSLHEQYF.

The chain couples TRBV10-3 to TRBJ1-5, with 7 bases that match TRBD1. Germline V gene lookup returns CDR1 ENHRY and CDR2 SYGVKD. The CDR3 has 14 residues. Trimming took 6 bases from V and 3 from J; bases not matched to a gene: 5. This CDR3 is CAISTGDPNQPQHF. CDR3 in DNA: TGTGCCATCAGCACAGGGGACCCCAATCAGCCCCAGCATTTT.

J is TRBJ1-2 and V is TRBV6-1, with D perhaps matching TRBD1 (6 bases). Germline V lookup: CDR1 MNHNS, CDR2 SASEGT. The CDR3 covers 17 residues. Deletions cut 2 bases from V and 0 bases from J, with 16 bases between. The CDR3 DNA reads as TGTGCCAGCAGTGAATCAACGACAGGCCTCTCTAACTATGGCTACACCTTC. This sequence encodes CASSESTTGLSNYGYTF.

This clone was observed once. This sequence joins TRBV7-6 and TRBJ1-5; D uncertain. The germline CDR1 and CDR2 sequences are SGHVS and FNYEAQ. The CDR3 is made up of 13 amino acids. The germline V and J ends were trimmed by 2 bases and 4 bases, with 6 bases remaining between them. CDR3 in DNA: TGTGCCAGCAGCTTATTTCAGAATCAGCCCCAGCATTTT. It yields the protein CASSLFQNQPQHF.

This rearrangement joins TRBV27 to TRBJ1-5; TRBD1 matches 7 bases. The J segment lost 4 bases and the V segment lost 2 bases, leaving 11 bases of the junction unmatched. The CDR3 extends over 17 amino acids. CDR1 is MNHEY, CDR2 SMNVEV, per germline (reference sequence). The CDR3 loop is CASSLGPGAGGNQPQHF. In nucleotides, the CDR3 is TGTGCCAGCAGTTTAGGACCCGGGGCAGGGGGAAATCAGCCCCAGCATTTT.

This clone was picked up a small number of times. This rearrangement joins TRBV7-8 to TRBJ1-2; 7 bases align to TRBD1. Germline V gene data show CDR1 as SGHVS and CDR2 as FQNEAQ. The CDR3 is 14 residues long. V trimming: 5 bases; J trimming: 6 bases; junction bases outside the gene matches: 9. The CDR3 protein is CASSPFEGADGYTF. The CDR3 coding sequence is TGTGCCAGCAGCCCTTTCGAGGGGGCGGATGGCTACACCTTC. The whole variable domain, remainder taken from reference TRBV7-8 and TRBJ1-2, is GAGVSQSPRYKVAKRGQDVALRCDPISGHVSLFWYQQALGQGPEFLTYFQNEAQLDKSGLPSDRFFAERPEGSVSTLKIQRTQQEDSAVYLCASSPFEGADGYTFGSGTRLTVV.

The genes are TRBV7-9 and TRBJ2-2; weak D call: TRBD1 (5 bases). V lost 10 bases, J lost 7 bases, and 13 bases lay in between. CDR3 length: 12 amino acids. Germline values: CDR1 SEHNR, CDR2 FQNEAQ (reference sequence). CDR3 coding DNA: TGTGCCACCTCCGCAGGGAACGGGGAGCTGTTTTTT. Encoded protein: CATSAGNGELFF.

The rearrangement uses TRBV19 and TRBJ2-1, with a weak D call TRBD1 (6 bases). The CDR3 runs 12 residues. The V gene lost 3 bases and the J gene lost 10 bases, with 10 bases spanning the gap. CDR1 is LNHDA, CDR2 SQIVND, per germline (reference sequence). The CDR3 loop reads CASSIDRSEQFF. The CDR3 DNA is TGTGCCAGTAGTATCGACAGGAGCGAGCAGTTCTTC.

The V gene is TRBV9, the J gene TRBJ2-1, with D perhaps matching TRBD1 (6 bases). The germline gives CDR1 SGDLS, CDR2 YYNGEE. The V and J ends lost 3 bases and 6 bases respectively, with 28 bases between them. This CDR3 has 19 amino acids. CDR3 nucleotides: TGTGCCAGCAGCGGGAGCCGACTCGGGACACCCGAAACCATCAATGAGCAGTTCTTC. Translating gives CASSGSRLGTPETINEQFF.

This rearrangement joins TRBV7-6 to TRBJ2-1; D is perhaps TRBD1 (5 bases). V was pared by 5 bases and J by 4 bases, with 6 bases between. The germline V gene has CDR1 SGHVS and CDR2 FNYEAQ. The length of the CDR3 is 12 residues. The CDR3: CASSTGYNEQFF. The CDR3 region has the DNA TGTGCCAGCAGCACAGGTTACAATGAGCAGTTCTTC.

Concerning this clone itself: At the DNA level, this CDR3 is encoded by other sequences in the same sample as well. The genes are TRBV7-8 and TRBJ2-7, with D perhaps TRBD2 (6 bases). The CDR3 loop spans 16 amino acids. V lost 5 bases, J lost 1 base, and 18 bases lay in between. Germline CDR1 SGHVS, CDR2 FQNEAQ. CDR3 amino acids: CASSPLRGWDSYEQYF. CDR3 DNA: TGTGCCAGCAGCCCCTTGCGGGGTTGGGATTCCTACGAGCAGTACTTC.

V gene TRBV7-9 combines with J gene TRBJ1-5, with D tentatively TRBD1 (6 bases). Per germline, CDR1 SEHNR and CDR2 FQNEAQ (reference sequence). The V end lost 5 bases, the J end lost 4 bases, and 12 bases lay between the germline ends. The length of the CDR3 is 14 residues. The CDR3, as DNA: TGTGCCAGCAGCGCAGGGCAGGGGAATCAGCCCCAGCATTTT. Protein sequence: CASSAGQGNQPQHF. The full variable domain, rest sourced from reference TRBV7-9 and TRBJ1-5, is DTGVSQNPRHKITKRGQNVTFRCDPISEHNRLYWYRQTLGQGPEFLTYFQNEAQLEKSRLLSDRFSAERPKGSFSTLEIQRTEQGDSAMYLCASSAGQGNQPQHFGDGTRLSIL.

The V and J genes are TRBV5-1 and TRBJ2-2; TRBD2 matches at 8 bases. The J segment lost 6 bases and the V segment lost 5 bases, leaving 12 bases of the junction unmatched. This CDR3 has 16 residues. Germline V gives CDR1 SGHRS, CDR2 YFSETQ. The CDR3 DNA sequence: TGCGCCAGCAGACTCGGACTAGCTCCGATCGCCGGGGAGCTGTTTTTT. Its translation: CASRLGLAPIAGELFF.

The chain is built from TRBV7-9 and TRBJ2-5; possible D gene TRBD1, 6 bases. This CDR3 is built from 12 residues. V was trimmed by 5 bases and J by 7 bases, leaving 11 bases between them. Germline V gene lookup returns CDR1 SEHNR and CDR2 FQNEAQ (reference sequence). Here the CDR3 DNA reads TGTGCCAGCAGCACAGGGAGTGGGACCCAGTACTTC. Encoded protein: CASSTGSGTQYF.

This sequence joins TRBV10-3 and TRBJ1-2; no firm D call. The CDR3 spans 13 residues. V was clipped by 3 bases and J by 0 bases, with 5 bases between them. Per germline, CDR1 ENHRY and CDR2 SYGVKD. The CDR3 here is CAISDGANYGYTF. The CDR3 nucleotides read TGTGCCATCAGTGACGGAGCTAACTATGGCTACACCTTC.

The J gene is TRBJ2-7, the V gene TRBV11-2; TRBD2 matches 10 bases. The CDR3 is 17 residues long. Germline V lookup: CDR1 SGHAT, CDR2 FQNNGV. V shed 0 bases, J shed 0 bases, and the junction held 5 bases outside the gene matches. DNA of the CDR3: TGTGCCAGCAGCTTAGAACTAGCGGGGTTATCCTCCTACGAGCAGTACTTC. Protein: CASSLELAGLSSYEQYF. The entire variable domain, with the rest obtained from reference TRBV11-2 and TRBJ2-7, is as follows: EAGVAQSPRYKIIEKRQSVAFWCNPISGHATLYWYQQILGQGPKLLIQFQNNGVVDDSQLPKDRFSAERLKGVDSTLKIQPAKLEDSAVYLCASSLELAGLSSYEQYFGPGTRLTVT.